One T cell receptor beta chain is described in this entry. A J-beta primer mix and a sample-barcoded 5' primer were used in a second PCR of roughly 6 to 12 cycles. TCRdb passed the 5' RACE reads through MiXCR, listing each CDR3 protein once. The table includes over 1,500,000 distinct CDR3 sequences, roughly two fifths detected once. The V gene lost 2 bases and the J gene lost 1 base, with 11 bases spanning the gap. Germline V CDR1 and CDR2: LGHNT, FRNRAP. The length of the CDR3 is 15 residues. The data stem from a study of blood T cells in healthy people across ages. Sequenced material: blood. The TCR originated in a human donor in good health. The rearrangement uses TRBV12-5 and TRBJ1-1; D is uncertain. In DNA form, the CDR3 reads TGTGCTAGTGGTTTGATTATTCGGCCGAACACTGAAGCTTTCTTT. It encodes CASGLIIRPNTEAFF. The full variable domain, its missing parts supplied by reference TRBV12-5 and TRBJ1-1, is DARVTQTPRHKVTEMGQEVTMRCQPILGHNTVFWYRQTMMQGLELLAYFRNRAPLDDSGMPKDRFSAEMPDATLATLKIQPSEPRDSAVYFCASGLIIRPNTEAFFGQGTRLTVV.